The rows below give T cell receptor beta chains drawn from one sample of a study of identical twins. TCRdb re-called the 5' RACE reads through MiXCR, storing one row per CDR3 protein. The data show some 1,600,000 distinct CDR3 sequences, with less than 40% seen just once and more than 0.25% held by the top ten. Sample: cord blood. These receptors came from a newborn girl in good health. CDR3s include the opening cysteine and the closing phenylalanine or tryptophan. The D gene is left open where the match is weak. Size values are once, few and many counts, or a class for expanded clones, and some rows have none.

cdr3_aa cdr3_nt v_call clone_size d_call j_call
CASLDNTDTQYF TGCGCCAGCCTCGACAACACAGATACGCAGTATTTT TRBV5-1 NA NA TRBJ2-3
CSVGGGGRSGGQNEQFF TGCAGCGTGGGGGGCGGAGGTCGGAGCGGGGGACAGAATGAGCAGTTCTTC TRBV29-1 NA NA TRBJ2-1
CSAIKRGYTNEQFF TGCAGTGCTATTAAGCGGGGCTACACCAATGAGCAGTTCTTC TRBV20-1 few TRBD2 TRBJ2-1
CASSQYGRTSSYEQYF TGCGCCAGCAGCCAATATGGCAGGACAAGCTCCTACGAGCAGTACTTC TRBV4-1 few NA TRBJ2-7
CSARPGHHSGNTIYF TGCAGTGCTAGACCCGGACACCACTCTGGAAACACCATATATTTT TRBV20-1 NA NA TRBJ1-3
CASSHPPGQGPDEQFF TGTGCCAGCAGCCATCCACCGGGACAGGGGCCAGATGAGCAGTTCTTC TRBV4-2 many TRBD1 TRBJ2-1
CASSVAGLNTDTQYF TGTGCCAGCAGCGTCGCGGGCCTAAACACAGATACGCAGTATTTT TRBV9 few NA TRBJ2-3
CASSFTTRGRGRRDTEAFF TGCGCCAGCAGCTTCACTACACGGGGCAGGGGGCGTAGGGACACTGAAGCTTTCTTT TRBV5-1 NA TRBD1 TRBJ1-1
CSARSGGRGYNEQFF TGCAGTGCTAGATCTGGCGGGAGGGGGTACAATGAGCAGTTCTTC TRBV20-1 few TRBD2 TRBJ2-1
CASSYKSGRVCGQPQHF TGTGCCAGCAGTTACAAATCCGGCAGGGTGTGCGGTCAGCCCCAGCATTTT TRBV6-8 NA NA TRBJ1-5
CASSPQRELGNEQFF TGTGCCAGCAGCCCCCAGCGGGAGCTGGGAAATGAGCAGTTCTTC TRBV7-9 NA TRBD2 TRBJ2-1
CACRRYSNQPQHF TGTGCCTGTAGACGGTATAGCAATCAGCCCCAGCATTTT TRBV19 NA NA TRBJ1-5
CASSQDVDRGTYEQYF TGTGCCAGCAGCCAAGACGTCGACAGGGGGACTTACGAGCAGTACTTC TRBV4-2 NA TRBD1 TRBJ2-7
CASSYSGPEENYTF TGTGCCAGCAGTTACTCCGGGCCAGAGGAAAACTACACCTTC TRBV10-3 NA NA TRBJ1-2
CSARGLWGGTDTQYF TGCAGTGCTAGAGGACTGTGGGGGGGCACAGATACGCAGTATTTT TRBV20-1 few NA TRBJ2-3
CAITGDSGGYNEQFF TGTGCCATCACTGGTGATAGCGGGGGCTACAATGAGCAGTTCTTC TRBV10-3 NA TRBD2 TRBJ2-1
CSASYQNTEAFF TGCAGTGCTAGCTACCAGAACACTGAAGCTTTCTTT TRBV20-1 NA NA TRBJ1-1
CASSYGPFWGGAYNEQFF TGTGCCAGCAGCTACGGCCCATTCTGGGGGGGGGCCTACAATGAGCAGTTCTTC TRBV6-5 NA TRBD2 TRBJ2-1
CAGSPALLNTEAFF TGCGCCGGCAGCCCAGCGCTTCTGAACACTGAAGCTTTCTTT TRBV5-1 NA NA TRBJ1-1
CASSKELPPQETQYF TGTGCCAGCAGCAAAGAGCTCCCCCCGCAAGAGACCCAGTACTTC TRBV21-1 few NA TRBJ2-5
CASSSAGTNNEQFF TGCGCCAGCAGCTCAGCCGGGACAAACAATGAGCAGTTCTTC TRBV5-1 NA NA TRBJ2-1
CASKPHRGGDGYTF TGTGCCAGCAAACCTCATCGGGGGGGAGATGGCTACACCTTC TRBV12-3/TRBV12-4 NA NA TRBJ1-2
CASSGRLAGDYNEQFF TGCGCCAGCAGCGGCCGACTAGCGGGGGACTACAATGAGCAGTTCTTC TRBV5-1 NA TRBD2 TRBJ2-1
CASSVGDRVREQYF TGTGCCAGCAGTGTGGGGGACAGGGTTCGCGAGCAGTACTTC TRBV6-1 NA TRBD1 TRBJ2-7
CASSGTSGRASEQFF TGTGCCAGCAGCGGGACTAGCGGGAGGGCAAGTGAGCAGTTCTTC TRBV5-4 NA TRBD2 TRBJ2-1
CACSHLGRWETQYF TGTGCCTGCAGCCACCTTGGTAGATGGGAGACCCAGTACTTC TRBV28 NA NA TRBJ2-5
CASSPVGTGNNEQFF TGTGCCAGCAGCCCGGTGGGGACAGGGAATAATGAGCAGTTCTTC TRBV2 NA TRBD1 TRBJ2-1
CASSDIRDRANYGYTF TGCGCCAGCAGCGACATCCGGGACAGAGCTAACTATGGCTACACCTTC TRBV5-1 NA TRBD1 TRBJ1-2
CATSASGSSYEQYF TGTGCCACCAGTGCTAGCGGGAGCTCCTACGAGCAGTACTTC TRBV24-1 NA TRBD2 TRBJ2-7
CASSQEGQGPYEQYF TGTGCCAGCAGCCAAGAAGGGCAGGGCCCCTACGAGCAGTACTTC TRBV4-2 NA NA TRBJ2-7
CASSQVQGEGYEQYF TGTGCCAGCAGCCAAGTGCAGGGAGAAGGCTACGAGCAGTACTTC TRBV4-2 many NA TRBJ2-7
CASSRLAVPYEQYF TGTGCCAGCAGCAGACTAGCGGTCCCCTACGAGCAGTACTTC TRBV7-9 many TRBD2 TRBJ2-7
CASSLAPVSDGYTF TGTGCCAGCAGTTTGGCCCCGGTTTCAGATGGCTACACCTTC TRBV28 many NA TRBJ1-2
CASSSTSSGEQFF TGTGCCAGCAGCTCCACCTCTAGCGGTGAGCAGTTCTTC TRBV7-9 few TRBD2 TRBJ2-1
CASSLGRQPPGSSGANVLTF TGTGCCAGCAGCTTAGGTAGGCAGCCCCCAGGCTCTTCTGGGGCCAACGTCCTGACTTTC TRBV7-9 NA NA TRBJ2-6
CASSQVTAGSYEQYF TGTGCCAGCAGCCAAGTTACGGCGGGCTCCTACGAGCAGTACTTC TRBV4-2 few NA TRBJ2-7
CSAIIGGRAREQYF TGCAGTGCTATAATCGGCGGGAGGGCCAGAGAGCAGTACTTC TRBV20-1 NA TRBD2 TRBJ2-7
CASSPGDRTYGYTF TGTGCCAGCAGTCCCGGGGACAGGACCTATGGCTACACCTTC TRBV28 NA TRBD1 TRBJ1-2
CAISDRDRGYEQYF TGTGCCATCAGTGACCGGGACAGGGGATACGAGCAGTACTTC TRBV10-3 NA TRBD1 TRBJ2-7
CASTRRLPGTDTQYF TGCGCCAGCACCCGGCGACTGCCGGGCACAGATACGCAGTATTTT TRBV10-2 NA NA TRBJ2-3
CASSLAPAKRGINNEQFF TGTGCCAGCAGTTTAGCGCCTGCTAAGCGGGGCATAAACAATGAGCAGTTCTTC TRBV12-3/TRBV12-4 NA TRBD2 TRBJ2-1
CASSQGGSGDYGYTF TGTGCCAGCAGCCAAGGAGGCTCGGGAGACTATGGCTACACCTTC TRBV4-2 few NA TRBJ1-2
CASSQGQAYTEAFF TGCGCCAGCAGCCAGGGACAGGCATACACTGAAGCTTTCTTT TRBV5-1 few TRBD1 TRBJ1-1
CASSSGTGGFGQYF TGTGCCAGCAGTTCCGGGACAGGAGGTTTTGGGCAGTACTTC TRBV12-3/TRBV12-4 few TRBD1 TRBJ2-7
CASSSLAGAGEQYF TGTGCCAGCAGTTCCCTAGCGGGAGCGGGCGAGCAGTACTTC TRBV28 few TRBD2 TRBJ2-7
CSAGRQGWGTDTQYF TGCAGTGCCGGACGACAGGGATGGGGCACAGATACGCAGTATTTT TRBV20-1 few TRBD1 TRBJ2-3
CASSLWGDALTDTQYF TGTGCCAGCAGCCTGTGGGGGGACGCCCTCACAGATACGCAGTATTTT TRBV3-1 NA NA TRBJ2-3
CASSLGSWTVYGYTF TGCGCCAGCAGCTTGGGATCGTGGACGGTATATGGCTACACCTTC TRBV5-1 few NA TRBJ1-2
CSVSGTGNTGELFF TGCAGCGTTTCCGGGACAGGCAACACCGGGGAGCTGTTTTTT TRBV29-1 NA TRBD1 TRBJ2-2
CTSRVFEGKGEQFF TGTACCAGCAGGGTATTCGAAGGGAAAGGGGAGCAGTTCTTC TRBV12-3/TRBV12-4 NA NA TRBJ2-1
CSVEGTGVQPQHF TGCAGCGTTGAGGGGACAGGGGTCCAGCCCCAGCATTTT TRBV29-1 few TRBD1 TRBJ1-5
CASSLGDHYGYTF TGCGCCAGCAGCTTGGGGGACCACTATGGCTACACCTTC TRBV5-1 NA NA TRBJ1-2
CASSTGKLFF TGTGCCAGCAGTACAGGGAAGCTGTTTTTT TRBV6-1 few NA TRBJ2-2
CASSQAGPLSYNEQFF TGTGCCAGCAGCCAAGCTGGACCCTTATCCTACAATGAGCAGTTCTTC TRBV4-2 NA NA TRBJ2-1
CASSHDWDFGNQPQHF TGTGCCAGCAGCCATGATTGGGATTTTGGCAATCAGCCCCAGCATTTT TRBV4-2 few NA TRBJ1-5